Listed here are 16 T cell receptor beta chains from one sample, sequenced in a study of T cell repertoires and HLA-DP antigens (dated by TCRdb to 2017 to 2018). Library creation used the immunoSEQ multiplex PCR assay. TCRdb's version of the immuneACCESS table is confined to in-frame rearrangements and falls short of the full clone set. An unresolved V gene accounts for under half of the shortfall where checked; the remainder is of unknown origin. The sample profile shows 1,300 or so clones; about 70% of them were found once. In total, the top ten clones hold roughly 49% of the sample. After around two weeks of expansion, cultured CD4+ cells were restimulated for roughly a day with HeLa cells expressing the same allogeneic DPB1. To serve as antigen-presenting cells, HeLa stimulator cells were retrovirally transduced with HLA-DPA1/DPB1, HLA-DM, invariant chain and CD80. The sequencing input was CD137- CD4+ T cells from cultured PBMCs. The receptors stem from a man in his sixties in good health and CMV-seronegative.

The gene calls are TRBV11-1 and TRBJ2-7; D tentatively fits TRBD1 or TRBD2 (6 bases each). V was shortened by 3 bases and J by 2 bases, with 11 bases between the two germline ends. The CDR3 has 14 amino acids. Germline V gene sequence: CDR1 SGHAT, CDR2 FQDESV (reference sequence). The CDR3 region has the DNA TGTGCCAGCAGCTTCCCCCGGGGGCCCTACGAGCAGTACTTC. Its protein product is CASSFPRGPYEQYF.

By proportion, this clone is large. The chain uses TRBV5-6 and TRBJ1-4; TRBD1 matches 7 bases. Germline CDR1 reads SGHDT; CDR2 reads YYEEEE. The CDR3 contains 14 residues. V shed 7 bases, J shed 3 bases, and the junction held 6 bases outside the gene matches. CDR3 protein: CASAGGTANEKLFF. As DNA, the CDR3 is TGTGCCAGCGCGGGCGGGACAGCTAATGAAAAACTGTTTTTT.

CDR3 sequence (DNA): TGTGCCAGCAGTGGGCTGGGAACTGGAAACACCATATATTTT. This gives the protein CASSGLGTGNTIYF. This chain joins TRBV27 and TRBJ1-3; D remains unclear. V gave up 5 bases and J gave up 2 bases, with 10 bases separating them. The V gene's germline CDR1 is MNHEY and CDR2 SMNVEV (reference sequence). CDR3 length equals 14 residues.

V usage is TRBV6-5 and J usage is TRBJ2-4; 8 bases match TRBD1. CDR1 is MNHEY, CDR2 SVGAGI, per germline. The CDR3 length is 14 residues. Losses at the gene ends were 7 bases for V and 8 bases for J; bases not matched to a gene: 10. The DNA of the CDR3 is TGTGCCAGCACCCCCGGACAGGGAAGATACATTCAGTACTTC. This codes for CASTPGQGRYIQYF.

CDR3 amino acids: CASSRMDWLQSRANVLTF. CDR3 nucleotides: TGTGCCAGCAGTCGGATGGACTGGCTACAAAGTCGGGCCAACGTCCTGACTTTC. The chain employs TRBV27 and TRBJ2-6; possibly TRBD2 for D (5 bases). The germline gives CDR1 MNHEY, CDR2 SMNVEV (reference sequence). The V gene lost 5 bases and the J gene lost 5 bases, with 22 bases spanning the gap. The CDR3 is made up of 18 amino acids.

This clone appeared once. J is TRBJ2-2 and V is TRBV5-1; D is possibly TRBD1 (5 bases). The ends were cut back, 2 bases at V and 4 bases at J, with 12 bases in the middle. Germline loops: CDR1 SGHRS, CDR2 YFSETQ. The CDR3 extends over 15 amino acids. CDR3 bases: TGCGCCAGCAGCTTCGGGCAGGGATTCACCGGGGAGCTGTTTTTT. As protein: CASSFGQGFTGELFF.

V gene TRBV28 combines with J gene TRBJ2-1; 12 bases are a match to TRBD2. The CDR3 contains 16 residues. Germline lookup yields CDR1 MDHEN and CDR2 SYDVKM. Germline trimming cut 4 bases from V and 5 bases from J; bases unmatched to any gene: 6. CDR3 sequence reads: CASSSTSGGPNNEQFF. The CDR3 DNA sequence: TGTGCCAGCAGTTCGACTAGCGGGGGACCCAACAATGAGCAGTTCTTC. Drawing the rest from reference TRBV28 and TRBJ2-1, the complete variable domain is DVKVTQSSRYLVKRTGEKVFLECVQDMDHENMFWYRQDPGLGLRLIYFSYDVKMKEKGDIPEGYSVSREKKERFSLILESASTNQTSMYLCASSSTSGGPNNEQFFGPGTRLTVL.

The CDR3 DNA is TGTGCCAGCAGCCTGCCGGGACAGGGGGGAAATCAGCCCCAGCATTTT. Its protein product is CASSLPGQGGNQPQHF. V and J are TRBV5-5 and TRBJ1-5, with 11 bases that match TRBD1. V was clipped by 4 bases and J by 4 bases; unmatched bases: 7. CDR3 size: 16 residues. The V gene's germline CDR1 is SGHKS and CDR2 YYEKEE (reference sequence).

The chain's CDR3 is CASTAAPRSGNTIYF. The CDR3 DNA sequence: TGTGCCAGCACCGCCGCCCCCAGGTCTGGAAACACCATATATTTT. V gene TRBV6-1 combines with J gene TRBJ1-3; D unclear. With 7 bases removed from V and 1 base from J, the gap between germline ends came to 14 bases. The CDR3 has 15 amino acids. Looked up from germline, CDR1 is MNHNS and CDR2 is SASEGT.

V gene TRBV6-5 combines with J gene TRBJ2-5; weak D call: TRBD2 (6 bases). Trimming took off 6 bases at V and 2 bases at J, with 13 bases between the two ends. CDR3 length: 14 amino acids. From germline, CDR1 is MNHEY and CDR2 SVGAGI. This chain's CDR3 is CASSLGTSQETQYF. The CDR3 DNA follows: TGTGCCAGCAGCCTCGGGACTTCGCAAGAGACCCAGTACTTC.

The chain links TRBV5-1 to TRBJ1-4, with D unresolved. V was pared by 0 bases and J by 6 bases, with 15 bases between. In germline, CDR1 is SGHRS, CDR2 YFSETQ. The CDR3 has 16 amino acids. The CDR3 DNA follows: TGCGCCAGCAGCTTGGGGGGAGGAGGAAACTATGAAAAACTGTTTTTT. Translating gives CASSLGGGGNYEKLFF. The entire variable domain, with the rest obtained from reference TRBV5-1 and TRBJ1-4, is as follows: KAGVTQTPRYLIKTRGQQVTLSCSPISGHRSVSWYQQTPGQGLQFLFEYFSETQRNKGNFPGRFSGRQFSNSRSEMNVSTLELGDSALYLCASSLGGGGNYEKLFFGSGTQLSVL.

This clone was observed a single time. This chain joins TRBV7-2 and TRBJ1-6; TRBD1 aligns across 7 bases. V trimming: 7 bases; J trimming: 7 bases; junction bases outside the gene matches: 10. This CDR3 has 15 residues. Germline lookup yields CDR1 SGHTA and CDR2 FQGNSA. The CDR3 nucleotides are TGTGCCAGCACCCCTCCCGGGACAGCAAATTCACCCCTCCACTTT. Protein sequence: CASTPPGTANSPLHF.

The chain recombines TRBV28 with TRBJ1-5, with D perhaps TRBD1 (5 bases). The germline gives CDR1 MDHEN, CDR2 SYDVKM. Trimming cost V 5 bases and J 2 bases, with 19 bases left between them. The CDR3 contains 17 residues. CDR3 amino acids: CASSRQGLPRGNQPQHF. DNA of the CDR3: TGTGCCAGCAGTAGGCAGGGTCTGCCGAGGGGCAATCAGCCCCAGCATTTT.

This clone was seen a few times. This chain uses TRBV18 with TRBJ2-5; D remains ambiguous. The germline V gene encodes CDR1 KGHSH and CDR2 LQKENI. Trimming left V 4 bases short and J 3 bases short, with 3 bases between. The CDR3 length is 11 residues. The CDR3 region is CASSRKETQYF. CDR3 bases: TGTGCCAGCTCACGCAAAGAGACCCAGTACTTC.

V gene TRBV29-1 combines with J gene TRBJ2-5; TRBD1 matches at 7 bases. The length of the CDR3 is 16 residues. Per germline, CDR1 SQVTM and CDR2 ANQGSEA. J was trimmed by 4 bases and V by 4 bases; bases with no gene match: 15. In nucleotides, the CDR3 is TGCAGCGTTGTCCCCTTTTTGGACAGGCAGTTAGAGACCCAGTACTTC. Residues: CSVVPFLDRQLETQYF.

This clone came up a few times. This sequence joins TRBV5-3 and TRBJ2-7; no reliable D call. TRBV5-3 is reported as an ORF; its role is uncertain. The CDR3 is 12 amino acids. The V gene lost 4 bases and the J gene lost 7 bases, with 12 bases spanning the gap. CDR3 sequence (DNA): TGTGCCAGAAGCCTTCCAGCGTGGGAGCAGTACGTC. Residues: CARSLPAWEQYV.